The rows below give T cell receptor beta chains drawn from one sample of a study of T cells in Graves' hyperthyroidism and ophthalmopathy. TCRdb re-analysed the multiplex PCR reads in MiXCR, keeping a single row per CDR3 protein. This repertoire shows 600,000 to 900,000 distinct CDR3 sequences, roughly 15% found once; its top ten account for about 8.4%. Sample: blood. The receptors derive from a man between 18 and 35 years old with Graves' hyperthyroidism. CDR3s include the opening cysteine and the closing phenylalanine or tryptophan. The D gene is left open where the match is weak. The size entry is marked missing in some rows and otherwise reads once, few, many or a size class.

clone size	V gene	D gene	J gene	CDR3 protein	CDR3 DNA
many	TRBV7-2	.	TRBJ2-3	CASSLGSVAYRTDTQYF	TGTGCCAGCAGCTTAGGGAGCGTGGCATATCGCACAGATACGCAGTATTTT
.	TRBV24-1	TRBD2	TRBJ2-1	CATSDGLAGVHEQFF	TGTGCCACCAGTGATGGACTAGCGGGAGTCCATGAGCAGTTCTTC
many	TRBV30	TRBD1	TRBJ2-1	CAWKESPGTVGENEQFF	TGTGCCTGGAAAGAGTCTCCCGGGACAGTGGGCGAGAATGAGCAGTTCTTC
many	TRBV28	.	TRBJ2-5	CASSFGGWEETQYF	TGTGCCAGCAGTTTTGGCGGGTGGGAAGAGACCCAGTACTTC
few	TRBV5-4	.	TRBJ2-7	CASSPTTESYEQYF	TGTGCCAGCAGCCCAACGACAGAGAGCTACGAGCAGTACTTC
few	TRBV4-1	.	TRBJ1-6	CASSQITGPGSPLHF	TGCGCCAGCAGCCAAATAACAGGGCCCGGTTCACCCCTCCACTTT
many	TRBV6-2/TRBV6-3	TRBD2	TRBJ2-5	CASSSSTAGQTQYF	TGTGCCAGCAGTTCCTCGACAGCGGGACAGACCCAGTACTTC
.	TRBV20-1	.	TRBJ1-5	CSAREWQGGQPQHF	TGCAGTGCTAGAGAGTGGCAGGGCGGGCAGCCCCAGCATTTT
many	TRBV12-3/TRBV12-4	.	TRBJ2-1	CASSFIHEQFF	TGTGCCAGCAGTTTCATACATGAGCAGTTCTTC
few	TRBV25-1	.	TRBJ2-4	CASSAVMGPNLNIQYF	TGTGCCAGCAGTGCGGTGATGGGGCCGAACCTAAACATTCAGTACTTC
.	TRBV7-9	.	TRBJ2-1	CASSSEQGREQFF	TGTGCCAGCAGCTCGGAACAGGGCCGGGAGCAGTTCTTC
.	TRBV6-4	.	TRBJ2-2	CASSDSAGPTGELFF	TGTGCCAGCAGTGACTCAGCCGGTCCCACCGGGGAGCTGTTTTTT
.	TRBV24-1	TRBD1	TRBJ1-2	CATSDDRGYGYTF	TGTGCCACCAGTGATGACAGGGGGTATGGCTACACCTTC
many	TRBV28	.	TRBJ1-2	CASSLGVQHPWDGYTF	TGTGCCAGCAGTTTAGGTGTCCAGCACCCTTGGGATGGCTACACCTTC
few	TRBV6-2/TRBV6-3	.	TRBJ2-7	CASSSSVGSSYEQYF	TGTGCCAGCAGTTCATCGGTTGGCAGCTCCTACGAGCAGTACTTC
.	TRBV20-1	TRBD2	TRBJ2-1	CSAVAGAYNEQFF	TGCAGTGCCGTAGCGGGAGCCTACAATGAGCAGTTCTTC
many	TRBV16	.	TRBJ2-3	CASSQSLGLGDTQYF	TGTGCCAGCAGCCAATCGTTGGGGCTAGGAGATACGCAGTATTTT
many	TRBV12-3/TRBV12-4	.	TRBJ1-2	CATLGHYGYTF	TGTGCCACCCTAGGGCACTATGGCTACACCTTC
few	TRBV12-3/TRBV12-4	.	TRBJ1-5	CASSLRGLPQHF	TGTGCCAGCAGCCTCAGGGGACTACCCCAGCATTTT
few	TRBV20-1	TRBD1	TRBJ2-7	CSARKGDRAYEQYF	TGCAGTGCTAGAAAGGGGGACAGGGCCTACGAGCAGTACTTC
.	TRBV27	.	TRBJ1-5	CASSLGRGGQPQHF	TGTGCCAGCAGTTTAGGGAGGGGCGGGCAGCCCCAGCATTTT
.	TRBV25-1	.	TRBJ1-1	CASSDDGGGTEAFF	TGTGCCAGCAGTGATGACGGTGGGGGCACTGAAGCTTTCTTT
.	TRBV7-9	.	TRBJ2-5	CASLPGGGRGEETQYF	TGTGCCAGCCTCCCAGGGGGCGGGAGGGGTGAAGAGACCCAGTACTTC
few	TRBV4-1	TRBD1	TRBJ2-7	CASSQDSFRTGIYEQYF	TGCGCCAGCAGCCAAGATTCTTTCCGGACAGGGATATACGAGCAGTACTTC
many	TRBV12-3/TRBV12-4	.	TRBJ2-7	CASSLTRDISDEQYF	TGTGCCAGCAGTTTAACGCGGGACATCTCCGACGAGCAGTACTTC
.	TRBV7-9	TRBD2	TRBJ2-5	CASSFFGLADLQETQYF	TGTGCCAGCAGCTTCTTTGGACTAGCGGACCTCCAAGAGACCCAGTACTTC
many	TRBV28	.	TRBJ2-7	CASSLGTAQYEQYF	TGTGCCAGCAGTTTAGGGACTGCACAGTACGAGCAGTACTTC
.	TRBV19	.	TRBJ1-5	CASSRVADGSNQPQHF	TGTGCCAGTAGTAGGGTCGCAGACGGTAGCAATCAGCCCCAGCATTTT
few	TRBV6-1	.	TRBJ2-5	CASSLMVTQYF	TGTGCCAGCAGTCTCATGGTGACCCAGTACTTC
many	TRBV27	TRBD2	TRBJ2-7	CASSSLAGVSEQYF	TGTGCCAGCAGTTCACTAGCGGGAGTGAGCGAGCAGTACTTC
.	TRBV28	TRBD2	TRBJ2-3	CASRGNSGRTDTQYF	TGTGCCAGCAGGGGGAATAGCGGGAGGACAGATACGCAGTATTTT
few	TRBV29-1	.	TRBJ1-1	CSVEDLPDPNTEAFF	TGCAGCGTTGAAGATCTTCCAGATCCGAACACTGAAGCTTTCTTT
few	TRBV2	TRBD1	TRBJ1-4	CAGQLNEKLFF	TGTGCGGGACAGCTTAATGAAAAACTGTTTTTT
many	TRBV18	TRBD2	TRBJ2-3	CASSTSGTTTDTQYF	TGTGCCAGCTCAACATCCGGGACTACCACAGATACGCAGTATTTT